This passage covers 10 T cell receptor beta chains from one sample sequenced in a study of blood T cell repertoires in COVID-19. Measured with immunoSEQ multiplex PCR; TCRdb has only the in-frame clones, and not every one. Of under 250,000 clones in the sample, about 79% were seen once. The source material was PBMCs or T cells enriched from blood (not recorded which). The receptors stem from a woman in her thirties or forties with acute COVID-19.

This chain uses TRBV4-3 with TRBJ2-1; perhaps TRBD2 as D (6 bases). The CDR3 spans 17 residues. Per the germline V gene, CDR1 is LGHNA and CDR2 is YSLEER. The V gene lost 0 bases and the J gene lost 0 bases, with 12 bases spanning the gap. The CDR3 bases are TGCGCCAGCAGCCAAGAACCCGCGGGGAGCTCCTACAATGAGCAGTTCTTC. Its protein product is CASSQEPAGSSYNEQFF.

V usage is TRBV27 and J usage is TRBJ2-1; D unresolved. The CDR3 is made up of 14 amino acids. Trimming pared 5 bases from V and 8 bases from J, leaving 16 bases between. The germline gives CDR1 MNHEY, CDR2 SMNVEV (reference sequence). The DNA of the CDR3 is TGTGCCAGCAGTACCCAAGGTGCGGCCCATGAGCAGTTCTTC. This translates into CASSTQGAAHEQFF.

The rearrangement links TRBV10-3 to TRBJ1-5; no reliable D call. The CDR3 spans 13 residues. V lost 3 bases and J 4 bases, leaving 7 bases between the germline ends. From germline, CDR1 is ENHRY and CDR2 SYGVKD. CDR3 in amino acids: CAISDSKNQPQHF. The DNA for the CDR3 is TGTGCCATCAGTGACAGTAAAAATCAGCCCCAGCATTTT.

The rearrangement links TRBV5-4 to TRBJ2-5; 8 nucleotides agree with TRBD2. The CDR3 has 14 amino acids. CDR1 and CDR2 (germline): SGHNT, YYREEE (reference sequence). Unmatched junction bases numbered 6, after V lost 4 bases and J lost 4 bases. CDR3 nucleotide sequence: TGTGCCAGCAGCCAAGGGACTAGAGGAGAGACCCAGTACTTC. It is translated as CASSQGTRGETQYF.

The chain couples TRBV28 to TRBJ1-6; 9 positions agree with TRBD1. Germline V lookup: CDR1 MDHEN, CDR2 SYDVKM. The CDR3 loop spans 15 amino acids. After removal of 6 bases from V and 9 bases from J, the junction contained 9 bases not matched to a gene. In nucleotides, the CDR3 is TGTGCCAGCAGGCCGTCCGGGACAGGGAGTTCACCCCTCCACTTT. It codes for CASRPSGTGSSPLHF. The variable domain in full, completed from reference TRBV28 and TRBJ1-6, reads DVKVTQSSRYLVKRTGEKVFLECVQDMDHENMFWYRQDPGLGLRLIYFSYDVKMKEKGDIPEGYSVSREKKERFSLILESASTNQTSMYLCASRPSGTGSSPLHFGNGTRLTVT.

V usage is TRBV28 and J usage is TRBJ2-7; 9 bases match TRBD1. The V gene end was trimmed by 6 bases and the J gene end by 1 base; junction bases not matched to a gene: 10. Germline lookup yields CDR1 MDHEN and CDR2 SYDVKM. The CDR3 runs to 16 residues. The CDR3 is CASSYTGGGGSYEQYF. The CDR3 nucleotides are TGTGCCAGCAGCTATACAGGGGGCGGAGGATCCTACGAGCAGTACTTC. The complete variable domain, with remaining parts taken from reference TRBV28 and TRBJ2-7, reads DVKVTQSSRYLVKRTGEKVFLECVQDMDHENMFWYRQDPGLGLRLIYFSYDVKMKEKGDIPEGYSVSREKKERFSLILESASTNQTSMYLCASSYTGGGGSYEQYFGPGTRLTVT.

The chain couples TRBV10-3 to TRBJ1-1; 9 positions match TRBD1. This CDR3 spans 15 amino acids. After removal of 0 bases from V and 6 bases from J, the junction contained 5 bases not matched to a gene. The germline gives CDR1 ENHRY, CDR2 SYGVKD. The CDR3 DNA follows: TGTGCCATCAGTGAGTCGGGACAGGGTACTTCTGAAGCTTTCTTT. Translated: CAISESGQGTSEAFF.

V and J are TRBV6-5 and TRBJ1-1, with D unresolved. This CDR3 is 14 amino acids long. In germline, CDR1 is MNHEY, CDR2 SVGAGI. The V and J ends lost 6 bases and 2 bases respectively, with 13 bases between them. The CDR3 sequence: CASRAGNSNTEAFF. In nucleotides, the CDR3 is TGTGCCAGCAGGGCCGGAAACAGCAACACTGAAGCTTTCTTT.

This chain connects TRBV5-6 to TRBJ1-1; D is uncertain. Germline CDR1 reads SGHDT; CDR2 reads YYEEEE. V lost 3 bases and J 1 base, leaving 19 bases between the germline ends. This CDR3 spans 17 amino acids. The CDR3 DNA sequence: TGTGCCAGCAGCTCGGGAGGAACGGGCAGACCGAACACTGAAGCTTTCTTT. Its protein is CASSSGGTGRPNTEAFF.

CDR3 sequence: CASSTDRYSYEQYF. CDR3 in DNA: TGTGCCAGCAGCACTGACAGGTACTCCTACGAGCAGTACTTC. V usage is TRBV7-2 and J usage is TRBJ2-7; perhaps TRBD1 as D (6 bases). The germline V and J ends were trimmed by 5 bases and 0 bases, with 11 bases remaining between them. The CDR3 length is 14 residues. The V gene's germline CDR1 is SGHTA and CDR2 FQGNSA.